These 19 T cell receptor beta chains share one sample of origin, sequenced in a study of cytomegalovirus exposure and HLA in healthy donors (dated by TCRdb to the late 2010s). Receptor libraries were prepared by the immunoSEQ multiplex PCR assay. For the multiplex PCR, a mixture combining 60 forward primers for TCR Vbeta segments and 13 reverse primers for TCR Jbeta segments was used. Imported from immuneACCESS, the table was reduced by TCRdb to in-frame sequences with V and J called. These copies leave out some clones; in studies compared against another copy, an unresolved V gene accounts for under half, and the cause of the remainder is not known. A total of about 130,000 clones appear in this sample, 87% of them only once. The top ten constitute about 5% of the sample. Input material: PBMCs. These receptors all stem from a woman under 40 in good health and CMV-seronegative.

The genes are TRBV28 and TRBJ1-1; D remains ambiguous. V was pared by 3 bases and J by 3 bases, with 17 bases between. Per germline, CDR1 MDHEN and CDR2 SYDVKM. The CDR3 runs to 16 residues. CDR3 in amino acids: CASSFEGLVADTEAFF. The CDR3 DNA is TGTGCCAGCAGTTTTGAGGGTTTGGTGGCGGACACTGAAGCTTTCTTT.

The rearrangement links TRBV29-1 to TRBJ1-1, with 8 bases lining up with TRBD1. CDR3 length equals 15 residues. Germline CDR1 reads SQVTM; CDR2 reads ANQGSEA. Trimming cost V 4 bases and J 5 bases; bases outside gene matches: 12. CDR3 amino acids: CSVVYRGRRKTEAFF. The CDR3, as DNA: TGCAGCGTTGTATACAGGGGGAGAAGAAAGACTGAAGCTTTCTTT.

This chain connects TRBV7-9 to TRBJ1-2; possible D gene TRBD1, 6 bases. V was trimmed by 5 bases and J by 4 bases, leaving 17 bases between them. CDR1 SEHNR and CDR2 FQNEAQ come from the germline V gene (reference sequence). The CDR3 consists of 15 residues. The CDR3 here is CASSLGQRNIYGYTF. The CDR3 DNA is TGTGCCAGCAGCCTCGGACAGAGGAATATCTATGGCTACACCTTC. Supplemented by reference TRBV7-9 and TRBJ1-2, the full variable domain reads DTGVSQNPRHKITKRGQNVTFRCDPISEHNRLYWYRQTLGQGPEFLTYFQNEAQLEKSRLLSDRFSAERPKGSFSTLEIQRTEQGDSAMYLCASSLGQRNIYGYTFGSGTRLTVV.

The V call is TRBV4-3, the J call TRBJ2-5; D not certain. The last part of the DNA fits TRBJ2-7 better; the J call may be wrong. This CDR3 is 13 amino acids long. Germline loops: CDR1 LGHNA, CDR2 YSLEER. CDR3 in amino acids: CASSQDNPYEQYF. CDR3 DNA: TGCGCCAGCAGCCAAGACAACCCCTACGAGCAGTACTTC.

This rearrangement joins TRBV29-1 to TRBJ1-2; no reliable D call. The CDR3 covers 12 residues. Germline lookup yields CDR1 SQVTM and CDR2 ANQGSEA. Trimming shortened V by 4 bases and J by 5 bases, and 11 bases separated the two germline ends. CDR3 amino acids: CSVGEGWYGYTF. The DNA for the CDR3 is TGCAGCGTTGGGGAGGGATGGTATGGCTACACCTTC.

This clone was counted only a few times. The chain joins TRBV15 to TRBJ1-2; D is possibly TRBD1 (6 bases). The CDR3 loop spans 18 amino acids. Trimming removed 5 bases from V and 5 bases from J, with 27 bases in between. The germline V gene has CDR1 LNHNV and CDR2 YYDKDF (reference sequence). CDR3 DNA: TGTGCCACCAGCGACGGGCTCCCGGGGGGCGCGTTTGGGTATGGCTACACCTTC. Residues: CATSDGLPGGAFGYGYTF.

The V call is TRBV5-8, the J call TRBJ2-3; TRBD2 agrees at 7 bases. Losses at the gene ends were 0 bases for V and 2 bases for J; bases not matched to a gene: 6. The CDR3 sequence is 16 residues long. CDR1 and CDR2 from the germline V gene are SGHTS and YDEGEE. The DNA for the CDR3 is TGTGCCAGCAGCTTGGCGGCTAGCGGCCTCACAGATACGCAGTATTTT. It translates to CASSLAASGLTDTQYF.

The rearrangement uses TRBV28 and TRBJ2-6; D gene ambiguous. This CDR3 comprises 15 residues. Germline V gives CDR1 MDHEN, CDR2 SYDVKM. V was pared by 6 bases and J by 3 bases, with 12 bases between. The chain's CDR3 is CASSPSTSGANVLTF. In DNA, the CDR3 is TGTGCCAGCAGCCCCTCTACGAGTGGGGCCAACGTCCTGACTTTC.

V usage is TRBV7-2 and J usage is TRBJ2-7; unclear D gene. The V end was cut by 2 bases, the J end by 7 bases, with 18 bases between. Germline V gene lookup returns CDR1 SGHTA and CDR2 FQGNSA. The CDR3 is 15 amino acids. CDR3 loop: CASSLQAPRLWEQYF. DNA of the CDR3: TGTGCCAGCAGCTTACAGGCACCCCGTCTCTGGGAGCAGTACTTC. Drawing the rest from reference TRBV7-2 and TRBJ2-7, the complete variable domain is GAGVSQSPSNKVTEKGKDVELRCDPISGHTALYWYRQSLGQGLEFLIYFQGNSAPDKSGLPSDRFSAERTGGSVSTLTIQRTQQEDSAVYLCASSLQAPRLWEQYFGPGTRLTVT.

The V gene is TRBV5-4, the J gene TRBJ1-2, with 10 bases aligning to TRBD1. Germline CDR1 reads SGHNT; CDR2 reads YYREEE (reference sequence). The CDR3 covers 14 residues. V lost 4 bases and J lost 5; bases outside the gene matches: 5. CDR3 DNA sequence: TGTGCCAGCAGCCCGACAGGGGGCGCGTATGGCTACACCTTC. It encodes CASSPTGGAYGYTF.

The chain has TRBV5-1 and TRBJ1-4; possibly TRBD1 for D (5 bases). Trimming left V 5 bases short and J 3 bases short, with 11 bases between. Germline CDR1 is SGHRS and CDR2 is YFSETQ. CDR3 length: 14 amino acids. As DNA, the CDR3 is TGCGCCAGCAGTCCATACAGGTCTAATGAAAAACTGTTTTTT. Amino acid sequence: CASSPYRSNEKLFF. The whole variable domain, remainder taken from reference TRBV5-1 and TRBJ1-4, is KAGVTQTPRYLIKTRGQQVTLSCSPISGHRSVSWYQQTPGQGLQFLFEYFSETQRNKGNFPGRFSGRQFSNSRSEMNVSTLELGDSALYLCASSPYRSNEKLFFGSGTQLSVL.

V is TRBV5-1 and J is TRBJ2-2, with D possibly being TRBD1 (5 bases). V was clipped by 3 bases and J by 6 bases, with 9 bases between them. This CDR3 comprises 13 residues. Germline loops: CDR1 SGHRS, CDR2 YFSETQ. CDR3 amino acids: CASSSRQPGELFF. CDR3 DNA sequence: TGCGCCAGCAGCTCAAGACAGCCCGGGGAGCTGTTTTTT. Full variable domain (rest looked up from reference TRBV5-1 and TRBJ2-2): KAGVTQTPRYLIKTRGQQVTLSCSPISGHRSVSWYQQTPGQGLQFLFEYFSETQRNKGNFPGRFSGRQFSNSRSEMNVSTLELGDSALYLCASSSRQPGELFFGEGSRLTVL.

The count of this clone is one. The genes are TRBV4-1 and TRBJ2-7; a possible D gene is TRBD1 (5 bases). The CDR3 spans 14 residues. V was cut by 1 base and J by 5 bases, with 12 bases left in between. Germline-derived CDR1 and CDR2 are MGHRA and YSYEKL. The CDR3 DNA reads as TGCGCCAGCAGCCAAGTCTCAGGGAAGGACGAGCAGTACTTC. Translated: CASSQVSGKDEQYF.

The rearrangement joins TRBV25-1 to TRBJ2-2; 8 bases map to TRBD1. J lost 7 bases, V lost 3 bases, and 4 bases had no gene match. The CDR3 is 14 amino acids. Germline CDR1 MGHDK, CDR2 SYGVNS. CDR3 DNA: TGTGCCAGCAGTGACCAGGGGGCTGGCGGGGAGCTGTTTTTT. This gives the protein CASSDQGAGGELFF.

The count of this clone is one. The chain joins TRBV5-1 to TRBJ2-5; 9 bases map to TRBD1. V gave up 4 bases and J gave up 5 bases; unmatched junction bases: 9. Germline V CDR1 and CDR2: SGHRS, YFSETQ. The CDR3 has 15 amino acids. CDR3 residues: CASSAGQGRWETQYF. CDR3 nucleotides: TGCGCCAGCAGCGCGGGACAGGGAAGGTGGGAGACCCAGTACTTC.

This chain links TRBV18 with TRBJ2-2; 10 positions match TRBD1. Germline V lookup: CDR1 KGHSH, CDR2 LQKENI. J was trimmed by 4 bases and V by 4 bases; bases with no gene match: 6. CDR3 length: 16 residues. Here the CDR3 reads CASSRQGAASTGELFF. CDR3 DNA sequence: TGTGCCAGCTCACGACAGGGGGCAGCGAGCACCGGGGAGCTGTTTTTT.

The chain has TRBV9 and TRBJ2-5; 10 bases match TRBD2. V was pared by 2 bases and J by 2 bases, with 6 bases of the junction left unmatched. This CDR3 is built from 16 residues. CDR1 is SGDLS, CDR2 YYNGEE, per germline. CDR3 in DNA: TGTGCCAGCAGCGTGGGTATACTAGCGGGACAAGAGACCCAGTACTTC. Amino acid sequence: CASSVGILAGQETQYF.

The chain recombines TRBV5-4 with TRBJ1-1; TRBD1 is a possible D gene (6 bases). This CDR3 spans 15 amino acids. V was clipped by 0 bases and J by 5 bases, with 14 bases between them. The germline V gene has CDR1 SGHNT and CDR2 YYREEE (reference sequence). In DNA form, the CDR3 reads TGTGCCAGCAGCTTGGATGAGACAGGAAGGACTGAAGCTTTCTTT. Protein product: CASSLDETGRTEAFF.

The J gene is TRBJ2-7, the V gene TRBV5-4, with 11 bases that match TRBD1. Per the germline V gene, CDR1 is SGHNT and CDR2 is YYREEE (reference sequence). The J segment lost 6 bases and the V segment lost 2 bases, leaving 4 bases of the junction unmatched. The CDR3 runs to 14 residues. For the CDR3, the DNA is TGTGCCAGCAGCTTCGGGACAGGGGGATCCGAGCAGTACTTC. This sequence encodes CASSFGTGGSEQYF. The full variable domain, its missing parts supplied by reference TRBV5-4 and TRBJ2-7, is ETGVTQSPTHLIKTRGQQVTLRCSSQSGHNTVSWYQQALGQGPQFIFQYYREEENGRGNFPPRFSGLQFPNYSSELNVNALELDDSALYLCASSFGTGGSEQYFGPGTRLTVT.